The 20 T cell receptor beta chains given below trace back to one sample, sequenced in a study of blood T cell repertoires in COVID-19. Sequencing was performed with immunoSEQ multiplex PCR; in TCRdb, only in-frame clones are kept and a portion is missing. This table holds 130,000 to 150,000 clones, about 85% found once. Sequenced: PBMCs or T cells enriched from blood (not recorded which). Receptor source: a woman aged 40 to 50 who had recovered from COVID-19.

V is TRBV27 and J is TRBJ2-5, with 11 bases aligning to TRBD2. V shed 0 bases, J shed 5 bases, and the junction held 8 bases outside the gene matches. Per the germline V gene, CDR1 is MNHEY and CDR2 is SMNVEV (reference sequence). The CDR3 contains 17 residues. CDR3 nucleotides: TGTGCCAGCAGTTTATCGCGAACTAGCGGGAGCAGGGAGACCCAGTACTTC. Translated, it gives CASSLSRTSGSRETQYF.

This chain uses TRBV28 with TRBJ1-6, with D possibly matching TRBD1 (5 bases). V gave up 8 bases and J gave up 5 bases, with 19 bases separating them. The CDR3 sequence is 16 residues long. From germline, CDR1 is MDHEN and CDR2 SYDVKM. The CDR3 DNA sequence: TGTGCCAGCTGGCCGGGGGAGGGTGTAAATAATTCACCCCTCCACTTT. As protein: CASWPGEGVNNSPLHF.

This clone was seen just once. J is TRBJ2-2 and V is TRBV10-2; D perhaps matches TRBD2 (5 bases). Germline lookup yields CDR1 WSHSY and CDR2 SAAADI. This CDR3 has 15 amino acids. Trimming cost V 7 bases and J 7 bases, with 19 bases left between them. Here the CDR3 reads CASKTAEDPRGELFF. Written as DNA, the CDR3 is TGCGCCAGCAAGACGGCGGAGGACCCGCGCGGGGAGCTGTTTTTT.

The chain recombines TRBV13 with TRBJ2-3, with TRBD2 matching 8 bases. Looked up from germline, CDR1 is PRHDT and CDR2 is FYEKMQ (reference sequence). This CDR3 region has 16 residues. V lost 1 base, J lost 1 base, and 4 bases stayed unmatched. This chain's CDR3 is CASSLEAGVRTDTQYF. DNA of the CDR3: TGTGCCAGCAGCTTAGAAGCGGGAGTTCGCACAGATACGCAGTATTTT.

The chain is built from TRBV19 and TRBJ1-2, with D perhaps matching TRBD1 (5 bases). The CDR3 has 13 residues. V was cut by 6 bases and J by 6 bases, with 14 bases left in between. In germline, CDR1 is LNHDA, CDR2 SQIVND (reference sequence). In DNA, the CDR3 is TGTGCCAGTAGCCAGGGACTTCGCGATGGCTACACCTTC. This encodes CASSQGLRDGYTF.

The V gene is TRBV7-8, the J gene TRBJ1-5, with D hard to call. CDR1 SGHVS and CDR2 FQNEAQ come from the germline V gene. Trimming took 2 bases from V and 7 from J, leaving 9 bases between them. The CDR3 extends over 13 amino acids. CDR3 region: CASSLSEGQPQHF. In DNA, the CDR3 is TGTGCCAGCAGCTTATCTGAGGGCCAGCCCCAGCATTTT.

This chain joins TRBV19 and TRBJ2-5; a possible D gene is TRBD2 (5 bases). The CDR3 is made up of 14 amino acids. Germline CDR1 reads LNHDA; CDR2 reads SQIVND (reference sequence). The V and J ends lost 2 bases and 1 base respectively, with 8 bases between them. The CDR3 nucleotides are TGTGCCAGTAGTATATCGGGAACCCAAGAGACCCAGTACTTC. Protein product: CASSISGTQETQYF.

This clone showed up just a few times. CDR3 bases: TGTGCCAGCAACGTAGACAGCAACTATGGCTACACCTTC. Amino acids: CASNVDSNYGYTF. V usage is TRBV12-3 or TRBV12-4 and J usage is TRBJ1-2; D perhaps matches TRBD1 (5 bases). This CDR3 is built from 13 residues. V shed 7 bases and J shed 2 bases, with 11 bases lying between them.

In the case of this clone: The sample carries other DNA sequences with the same CDR3. This sequence joins TRBV10-3 and TRBJ2-3, with 10 bases matching TRBD2. The CDR3 is 17 residues long. Looked up from germline, CDR1 is ENHRY and CDR2 is SYGVKD. V shed 0 bases and J 0 bases; nucleotides not matched to a gene: 3. This chain's CDR3 is CAISESPSGSSTDTQYF. The CDR3 DNA is TGTGCCATCAGTGAGTCCCCTAGCGGGAGCAGCACAGATACGCAGTATTTT.

The chain recombines TRBV15 with TRBJ2-7, with D possibly being TRBD2 (5 bases). The length of the CDR3 is 16 residues. CDR1 is LNHNV, CDR2 YYDKDF, per germline (reference sequence). V was shortened by 0 bases and J by 6 bases, with 18 bases between the two germline ends. The CDR3 is CATSRERSPFGVEQYF. As DNA, the CDR3 is TGTGCCACCAGCAGAGAGAGGTCTCCATTCGGGGTCGAGCAGTACTTC.

The V gene is TRBV9, the J gene TRBJ1-4; 8 nucleotides line up with TRBD1. The CDR3 covers 15 residues. V shed 4 bases and J 2 bases; nucleotides not matched to a gene: 4. CDR1 is SGDLS and CDR2 is YYNGEE in the germline V gene. For the CDR3, the DNA is TGTGCCAGCAGCCCTGGACAGGGTACTAATGAAAAACTGTTTTTT. Its protein is CASSPGQGTNEKLFF.

The rearrangement joins TRBV12-3 or TRBV12-4 to TRBJ2-1, with 8 bases aligning to TRBD2. The V and J ends lost 4 bases and 7 bases, in that order; junction bases with no gene match: 0. CDR3 size: 12 residues. CDR3 sequence (DNA): TGTGCCAGCAGTTCGGGAGGGAATGAGCAGTTCTTC. Protein sequence: CASSSGGNEQFF.

The chain joins TRBV6-5 to TRBJ1-5; D unclear. CDR1 is MNHEY, CDR2 SVGAGI, per germline. The CDR3 has 14 residues. V was cut by 4 bases and J by 7 bases, with 14 bases left in between. The CDR3 sequence is CASSSGRREQPQHF. CDR3 sequence (DNA): TGTGCCAGCAGTTCCGGCCGGAGGGAACAGCCCCAGCATTTT.

This clone was seen just once. V usage is TRBV5-1 and J usage is TRBJ1-2; D may be TRBD1 (6 bases). From germline, CDR1 is SGHRS and CDR2 YFSETQ. The CDR3 totals 15 residues. V dropped 0 bases and J dropped 1 base, with 10 bases sitting between them. The DNA of the CDR3 is TGCGCCAGCAGCTTGGGGGACATCCTTAACTATGGCTACACCTTC. It encodes CASSLGDILNYGYTF. The full variable domain, rest sourced from reference TRBV5-1 and TRBJ1-2, is KAGVTQTPRYLIKTRGQQVTLSCSPISGHRSVSWYQQTPGQGLQFLFEYFSETQRNKGNFPGRFSGRQFSNSRSEMNVSTLELGDSALYLCASSLGDILNYGYTFGSGTRLTVV.

The chain combines TRBV29-1 with TRBJ2-7, with a possible D match to TRBD2 (6 bases). Trimming pared 6 bases from V and 0 bases from J, leaving 12 bases between. CDR1 is SQVTM and CDR2 is ANQGSEA in the germline V gene. The CDR3 consists of 13 residues. The CDR3 is CSVDGGASYEQYF. In DNA form, the CDR3 reads TGCAGCGTCGACGGGGGAGCCTCCTACGAGCAGTACTTC.

This clone has just a few counts. The chain has TRBV27 and TRBJ2-7; 7 bases are shared with TRBD2. J gave up 2 bases and V 9 bases, and 10 bases lay outside the gene matches. CDR1 and CDR2 from the germline V gene are MNHEY and SMNVEV (reference sequence). CDR3 size: 14 residues. CDR3: CASSIWGGTYEQYF. CDR3 sequence (DNA): TGTGCCAGTTCGATTTGGGGGGGAACCTACGAGCAGTACTTC.

This sequence joins TRBV2 and TRBJ2-1, with a possible D match to TRBD2 (5 bases). V was cut by 5 bases and J by 0 bases, with 17 bases left in between. Germline V gene lookup returns CDR1 SNHLY and CDR2 FYNNEI. CDR3 length equals 17 residues. CDR3 protein: CASSPTPKRSSYNEQFF. CDR3 bases: TGTGCCAGCAGTCCTACACCGAAGCGGAGCTCCTACAATGAGCAGTTCTTC.

V usage is TRBV2 and J usage is TRBJ2-3; no reliable D call. This CDR3 has 15 amino acids. Germline V gives CDR1 SNHLY, CDR2 FYNNEI. Trimming left V 3 bases short and J 0 bases short, with 10 bases between. CDR3 amino acids: CASSDRSRSTDTQYF. The CDR3 DNA follows: TGTGCCAGCAGTGACCGGTCGCGAAGCACAGATACGCAGTATTTT.

CDR3 nucleotides: TGTGCCAGCAGTTACGGGGGGCGATCAGAGACCCAGTACTTC. Residues: CASSYGGRSETQYF. V gene TRBV27 combines with J gene TRBJ2-5, with a weak D call TRBD2 (7 bases). Germline values: CDR1 MNHEY, CDR2 SMNVEV (reference sequence). The CDR3 is 14 amino acids. Trimming took off 4 bases at V and 4 bases at J, with 13 bases between the two ends.

This chain joins TRBV30 and TRBJ1-6; TRBD1 matches at 9 bases. The V gene's germline CDR1 is GTSNPN and CDR2 SVGIG (reference sequence). The CDR3 is 14 amino acids. The J segment lost 5 bases and the V segment lost 4 bases, leaving 3 bases of the junction unmatched. This CDR3 reads CAWNRDRDNSPLHF. The DNA of the CDR3 is TGTGCCTGGAACCGGGACAGGGATAATTCACCCCTCCACTTT.